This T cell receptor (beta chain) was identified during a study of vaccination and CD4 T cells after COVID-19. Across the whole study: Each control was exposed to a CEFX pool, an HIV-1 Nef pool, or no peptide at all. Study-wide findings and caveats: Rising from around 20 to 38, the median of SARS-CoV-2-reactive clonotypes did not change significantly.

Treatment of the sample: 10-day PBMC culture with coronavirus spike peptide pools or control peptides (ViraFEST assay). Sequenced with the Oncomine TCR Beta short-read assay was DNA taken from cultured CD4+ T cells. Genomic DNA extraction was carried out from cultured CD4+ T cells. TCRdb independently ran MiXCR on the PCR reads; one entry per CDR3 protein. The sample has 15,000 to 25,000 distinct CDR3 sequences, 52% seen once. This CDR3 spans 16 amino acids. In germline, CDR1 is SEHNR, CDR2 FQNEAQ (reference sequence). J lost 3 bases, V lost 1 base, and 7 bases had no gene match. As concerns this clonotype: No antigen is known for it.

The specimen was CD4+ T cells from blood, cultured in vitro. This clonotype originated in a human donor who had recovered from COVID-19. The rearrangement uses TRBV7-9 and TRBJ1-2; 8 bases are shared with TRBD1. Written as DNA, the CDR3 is TGTGCCAGCAGCTTAGTAGCAGGGGGCGGACACTATGGCTACACCTTC. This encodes CASSLVAGGGHYGYTF.